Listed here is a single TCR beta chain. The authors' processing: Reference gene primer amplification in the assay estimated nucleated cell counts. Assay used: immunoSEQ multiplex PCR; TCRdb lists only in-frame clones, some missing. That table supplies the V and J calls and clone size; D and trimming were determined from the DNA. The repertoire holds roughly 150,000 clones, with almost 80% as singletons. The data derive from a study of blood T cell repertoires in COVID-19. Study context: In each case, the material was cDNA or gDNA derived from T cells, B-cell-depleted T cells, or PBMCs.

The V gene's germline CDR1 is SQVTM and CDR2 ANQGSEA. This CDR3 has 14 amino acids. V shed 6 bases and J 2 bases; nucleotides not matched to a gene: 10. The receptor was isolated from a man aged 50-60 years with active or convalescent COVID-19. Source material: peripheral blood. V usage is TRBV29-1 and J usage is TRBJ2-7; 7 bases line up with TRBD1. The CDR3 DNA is TGCAGCGTCCAGACAGGGCCAAAACCCTACGAGCAGTACTTC. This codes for CSVQTGPKPYEQYF.